Following are 22 T cell receptor beta chains from one sample sequenced in a study of blood T cell repertoires in COVID-19. Libraries were prepared by immunoSEQ multiplex PCR; TCRdb keeps only in-frame clonotypes and omits some of them. The data show nearly 250,000 clones, with approximately 82% seen just once and around 1.8% held by the top ten. Sequenced: peripheral blood. These receptors came from a woman of 80 years or more with acute or convalescent COVID-19.

This clone was seen more than once but under ten times. This CDR3 reads CASSLTGGGNTIYF. As DNA, the CDR3 is TGTGCCAGCAGCCTCACAGGGGGCGGAAACACCATATATTTT. The rearrangement uses TRBV11-2 and TRBJ1-3; 9 nucleotides align to TRBD1. This CDR3 spans 14 amino acids. Germline CDR1 is SGHAT and CDR2 is FQNNGV. Trimming at V came to 5 bases and at J to 4 bases, leaving 3 bases not matched to a gene.

The V call is TRBV28, the J call TRBJ2-5; no definite D call. This CDR3 has 13 amino acids. With 2 bases removed from V and 9 bases from J, the gap between germline ends came to 13 bases. Germline V gives CDR1 MDHEN, CDR2 SYDVKM. The CDR3 loop is CASSLSNLVAQYF. Here the CDR3 DNA reads TGTGCCAGCAGTTTAAGCAACCTCGTGGCCCAGTACTTC.

This clone was detected once. The chain uses TRBV7-3 and TRBJ2-6, with 8 bases aligning to TRBD1. The CDR3 has 16 residues. V shed 4 bases and J 0 bases; nucleotides not matched to a gene: 2. Germline values: CDR1 SGHTA, CDR2 FQGTGA. The CDR3 region is CASSSDRVSGANVLTF. The CDR3 bases are TGTGCCAGCAGCTCGGACAGGGTCTCTGGGGCCAACGTCCTGACTTTC.

V usage is TRBV14 and J usage is TRBJ1-5; D is unclear. Germline V gene lookup returns CDR1 SGHDN and CDR2 FVKESK. Trimming pared 0 bases from V and 7 bases from J, leaving 7 bases between. The CDR3 runs 13 residues. In nucleotides, the CDR3 is TGTGCCAGCAGCCAAGAGGCGAGGCAGCCCCAGCATTTT. Translated, it gives CASSQEARQPQHF.

V is TRBV7-3 and J is TRBJ1-2; 7 bases align to TRBD1. The J segment lost 8 bases and the V segment lost 3 bases, leaving 6 bases of the junction unmatched. CDR3 size: 13 residues. The V gene's germline CDR1 is SGHTA and CDR2 FQGTGA. DNA for the CDR3: TGTGCCAGCAGCTTCACCGGGACAGAAGGCTACACCTTC. Encoded protein: CASSFTGTEGYTF.

The V gene is TRBV3-1 (or the pseudogene TRBV3-2), the J gene TRBJ2-1; maybe TRBD2 (6 bases). The CDR3 runs to 16 residues. Trimming removed 2 bases from V and 5 bases from J, with 16 bases in between. Looked up from germline, CDR1 is LGHDT and CDR2 is YNNKEL (reference sequence). CDR3 in DNA: TGTGCCAGCAGCCAAACCGGGAGAGCTTCCAACAATGAGCAGTTCTTC. Translated, it gives CASSQTGRASNNEQFF.

J is TRBJ1-3 and V is TRBV6-2 or TRBV6-3, with TRBD1 identical over 7 bases. V gave up 6 bases and J gave up 4 bases; unmatched junction bases: 3. CDR3 length: 13 residues. Germline V gene sequence: CDR1 MNHEY, CDR2 SVGEGT. The CDR3: CASSTGVGNTIYF. In DNA, the CDR3 is TGTGCCAGCAGCACAGGGGTCGGAAACACCATATATTTT.

The chain links TRBV7-8 to TRBJ1-1; D remains unclear. The CDR3 covers 16 residues. Germline CDR1 reads SGHVS; CDR2 reads FQNEAQ. The V gene lost 5 bases and the J gene lost 1 base, with 17 bases spanning the gap. In DNA form, the CDR3 reads TGTGCCAGCAGCCCGCCACGATATGGCAGGAACACTGAAGCTTTCTTT. This encodes CASSPPRYGRNTEAFF. The entire variable domain, with the rest obtained from reference TRBV7-8 and TRBJ1-1, is as follows: GAGVSQSPRYKVAKRGQDVALRCDPISGHVSLFWYQQALGQGPEFLTYFQNEAQLDKSGLPSDRFFAERPEGSVSTLKIQRTQQEDSAVYLCASSPPRYGRNTEAFFGQGTRLTVV.

The chain has TRBV28 and TRBJ1-3, with D possibly being TRBD1 (5 bases). The ends were cut back, 6 bases at V and 4 bases at J, with 13 bases in the middle. Germline CDR1 MDHEN, CDR2 SYDVKM. The CDR3 extends over 14 amino acids. For the CDR3, the DNA is TGTGCCAGCAGAGTCGGGGGAGCCGGAAACACCATATATTTT. It yields the protein CASRVGGAGNTIYF.

In regard to this clone: Distinct nucleotide sequences in the sample also encode this CDR3. The rearrangement joins TRBV30 to TRBJ1-2; 8 nucleotides match TRBD1. The V gene's germline CDR1 is GTSNPN and CDR2 SVGIG (reference sequence). With 4 bases clipped from V and 14 bases from J, the junction kept 9 bases outside the gene matches. The CDR3 is 11 residues long. The CDR3 loop reads CAWTGQGVRTF. In DNA form, the CDR3 reads TGTGCCTGGACAGGACAGGGCGTGAGGACCTTC.

The chain links TRBV28 to TRBJ1-2, with D possibly matching TRBD1 (5 bases). Looked up from germline, CDR1 is MDHEN and CDR2 is SYDVKM. V was cut by 2 bases and J by 2 bases, with 9 bases left in between. This CDR3 is built from 14 residues. CDR3 DNA: TGTGCCAGCAGTTTAGCAGGGATAAACTATGGCTACACCTTC. Its translation: CASSLAGINYGYTF.

The rearrangement uses TRBV5-3 and TRBJ2-1, with a tentative D call TRBD1 (5 bases). TRBV5-3 is known as an ORF, though its function is uncertain. The germline V and J ends were trimmed by 0 bases and 5 bases, with 21 bases remaining between them. CDR3 size: 18 residues. CDR3 region: CARSLVCRGCRPHNEQFF. CDR3 nucleotide sequence: TGTGCCAGAAGCTTGGTTTGTAGGGGATGCCGGCCCCACAATGAGCAGTTCTTC.

This clone has a handful of counts. V is TRBV19 and J is TRBJ1-5; 7 nucleotides line up with TRBD1. V lost 3 bases and J lost 4; bases outside the gene matches: 3. Germline CDR1 is LNHDA and CDR2 is SQIVND (reference sequence). The CDR3 extends over 14 amino acids. The CDR3 DNA is TGTGCCAGTAGTATGGACAGGCCAAATCAGCCCCAGCATTTT. Protein: CASSMDRPNQPQHF.

The chain uses TRBV6-4 and TRBJ2-2; 9 bases are a match to TRBD1. Germline CDR1 and CDR2: MRHNA and SNTAGT. The V gene end was trimmed by 2 bases and the J gene end by 5 bases; junction bases not matched to a gene: 15. The CDR3 totals 19 residues. The CDR3 bases are TGTGCCAGCAGTGACGCTACGGGGGGACAGGGCCCTAGGACCGGGGAGCTGTTTTTT. The encoded protein is CASSDATGGQGPRTGELFF.

With respect to this clone: This CDR3 is also generated by other DNA sequences in the sample. The J gene is TRBJ2-5, the V gene TRBV7-2; D uncertain. The CDR3 spans 12 residues. The germline V and J ends were trimmed by 0 bases and 5 bases, with 4 bases remaining between them. Germline V gives CDR1 SGHTA, CDR2 FQGNSA. CDR3 in amino acids: CASSLARETQYF. CDR3 coding DNA: TGTGCCAGCAGCTTAGCGAGGGAGACCCAGTACTTC. Complete variable domain (other parts from reference TRBV7-2 and TRBJ2-5): GAGVSQSPSNKVTEKGKDVELRCDPISGHTALYWYRQSLGQGLEFLIYFQGNSAPDKSGLPSDRFSAERTGGSVSTLTIQRTQQEDSAVYLCASSLARETQYFGPGTRLLVL.

The CDR3 sequence is CASSISGGGETQYF. The CDR3 DNA is TGTGCCAGCAGCATTTCCGGGGGAGGGGAGACCCAGTACTTC. The chain employs TRBV7-9 and TRBJ2-5; TRBD2 matches at 7 bases. Germline CDR1 SEHNR, CDR2 FQNEAQ (reference sequence). V lost 5 bases to trimming and J lost 5 bases; unmatched junction nucleotides: 8. The CDR3 spans 14 residues.

The V gene is TRBV24-1, the J gene TRBJ2-3, with D uncertain. This CDR3 comprises 14 residues. Deletions cut 5 bases from V and 4 bases from J, with 12 bases between. Germline values: CDR1 KGHDR, CDR2 SFDVKD. The CDR3 nucleotides are TGTGCCACCAGTGTACGGAGCCGTGCAGATACGCAGTATTTT. Translated: CATSVRSRADTQYF.

This chain links TRBV7-2 with TRBJ1-6; TRBD1 aligns across 7 bases. This CDR3 has 14 amino acids. CDR1 SGHTA and CDR2 FQGNSA come from the germline V gene. V lost 6 bases and J lost 5; bases outside the gene matches: 4. The CDR3 protein is CASRAGTDNSPLHF. Written as DNA, the CDR3 is TGTGCCAGCAGAGCCGGGACAGATAATTCACCCCTCCACTTT.

The chain uses TRBV2 and TRBJ2-3; no firm D call. This CDR3 comprises 14 residues. The V end was cut by 4 bases, the J end by 1 base, with 9 bases between. Germline-derived CDR1 and CDR2 are SNHLY and FYNNEI. CDR3 bases: TGTGCCAGCAGTGCGAGCCGCGGCACAGATACGCAGTATTTT. Translating gives CASSASRGTDTQYF. Full variable domain (rest looked up from reference TRBV2 and TRBJ2-3): EPEVTQTPSHQVTQMGQEVILRCVPISNHLYFYWYRQILGQKVEFLVSFYNNEISEKSEIFDDQFSVERPDGSNFTLKIRSTKLEDSAMYFCASSASRGTDTQYFGPGTRLTVL.

J is TRBJ2-1 and V is TRBV7-2; D gene ambiguous. Germline assignment: CDR1 SGHTA and CDR2 FQGNSA. Trimming left V 1 base short and J 9 bases short, with 4 bases between. CDR3 length equals 11 residues. The CDR3 loop reads CASSLDLEQFF. CDR3 nucleotides: TGTGCCAGCAGCTTAGATCTTGAGCAGTTCTTC.

This chain links TRBV7-2 with TRBJ2-7, with 10 bases identical to TRBD1. Trimming cost V 3 bases and J 4 bases; bases outside gene matches: 3. The CDR3 length is 14 residues. In germline, CDR1 is SGHTA, CDR2 FQGNSA. CDR3 residues: CASSFDRGRYEQYF. DNA for the CDR3: TGTGCCAGCAGCTTCGACAGGGGGCGATACGAGCAGTACTTC. Full variable domain (remainder filled in from reference TRBV7-2 and TRBJ2-7): GAGVSQSPSNKVTEKGKDVELRCDPISGHTALYWYRQSLGQGLEFLIYFQGNSAPDKSGLPSDRFSAERTGGSVSTLTIQRTQQEDSAVYLCASSFDRGRYEQYFGPGTRLTVT.

The chain couples TRBV28 to TRBJ1-4; D gene uncertain. This CDR3 is 12 amino acids long. The V and J ends lost 4 bases and 7 bases respectively, with 7 bases between them. CDR1 and CDR2 from the germline V gene are MDHEN and SYDVKM. This chain's CDR3 is CASSSLREKLFF. CDR3 DNA: TGTGCCAGCAGTTCCCTCCGTGAAAAACTGTTTTTT.